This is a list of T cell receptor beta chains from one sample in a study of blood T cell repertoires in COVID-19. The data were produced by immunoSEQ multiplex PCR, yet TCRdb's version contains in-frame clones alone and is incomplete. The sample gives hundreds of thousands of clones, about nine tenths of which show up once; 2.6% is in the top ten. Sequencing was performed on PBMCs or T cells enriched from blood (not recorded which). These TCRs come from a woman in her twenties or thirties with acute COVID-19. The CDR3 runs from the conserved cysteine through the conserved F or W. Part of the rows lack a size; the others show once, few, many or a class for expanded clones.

CDR3: CASSLERGGTQYF; size: -; V: TRBV5-1; J: TRBJ2-3
CDR3: CASSWGTGGSLREQYF; size: -; V: TRBV5-1; J: TRBJ2-7
CDR3: CASRDRVNNEKLFF; size: once; V: TRBV2; J: TRBJ1-4
CDR3: CASSPLTGAGAEAFF; size: -; V: TRBV6-5; J: TRBJ1-1
CDR3: CASSHRATYNSPLHF; size: -; V: TRBV6-5; J: TRBJ1-6
CDR3: CASSLRSQGSLIPEQYF; size: -; V: TRBV7-9; J: TRBJ2-7
CDR3: CASSQGTDSNIQYF; size: -; V: TRBV4-3; J: TRBJ2-4
CDR3: CASSSGQDGNTIYF; size: -; V: TRBV6-5; J: TRBJ1-3
CDR3: CASSQEGGSKAFF; size: -; V: TRBV3-1/TRBV3-2; J: TRBJ1-1
CDR3: CASSIGRETDTQYF; size: -; V: TRBV19; J: TRBJ2-3
CDR3: CAWSTLAGSEAFF; size: -; V: TRBV30; J: TRBJ1-1
CDR3: CAISELGAVNTGELFF; size: -; V: TRBV10-3; J: TRBJ2-2
CDR3: CASSEAPIYNSPLHF; size: -; V: TRBV18; J: TRBJ1-6